The present TCR beta chain was sequenced within a study of CD8 T cell repertoires and HIV-1 epitope variants. On the study more broadly: T cells were stimulated with Twenty-five Gag and Nef peptides separately. Tested: three Gag epitope families, Nef HW9 and YT9.

This clone has just a few counts. No antigen is known for it. Measured with immunoSEQ multiplex PCR; TCRdb has only the in-frame clones, and not every one. Counted here are 5,000 to 6,500 clones, about 62% occurring once; the ten biggest clones make up roughly 40%. The sequence was obtained from a male donor with HIV. Sequences were obtained from cultured CD8+ T cells derived from PBMCs.

The CDR3 coding sequence is TGTGCCAGCAGTGACTCGGGTCGCAGGGTGTATGGCTACACCTTC. Translated, it gives CASSDSGRRVYGYTF. The V gene is TRBV6-4, the J gene TRBJ1-2, with a possible D match to TRBD1 (5 bases). V gave up 0 bases and J gave up 5 bases, with 13 bases separating them. Germline V gives CDR1 MRHNA, CDR2 SNTAGT. This CDR3 has 15 amino acids.